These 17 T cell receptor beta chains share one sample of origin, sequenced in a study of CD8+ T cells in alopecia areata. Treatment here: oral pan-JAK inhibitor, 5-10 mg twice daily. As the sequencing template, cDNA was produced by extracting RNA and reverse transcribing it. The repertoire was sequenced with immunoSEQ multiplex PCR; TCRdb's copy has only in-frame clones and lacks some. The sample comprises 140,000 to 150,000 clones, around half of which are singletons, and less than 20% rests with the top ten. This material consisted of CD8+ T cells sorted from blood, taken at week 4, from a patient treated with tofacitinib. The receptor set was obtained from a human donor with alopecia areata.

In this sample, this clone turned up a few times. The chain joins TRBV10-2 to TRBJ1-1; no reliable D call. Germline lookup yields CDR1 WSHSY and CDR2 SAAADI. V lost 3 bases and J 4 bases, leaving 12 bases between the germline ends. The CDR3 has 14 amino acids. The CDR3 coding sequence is TGCGCCAGCAGTGAAATCGAGGAGTTCACTGAAGCTTTCTTT. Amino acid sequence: CASSEIEEFTEAFF.

The CDR3 region has the DNA TGTGCCCGGGATCAGGGGACGGACGGCTACACCTTC. Protein product: CARDQGTDGYTF. V gene TRBV30 combines with J gene TRBJ1-2; tentatively, D is TRBD1 (6 bases). The CDR3 runs 12 residues. CDR1 GTSNPN and CDR2 SVGIG come from the germline V gene (reference sequence). The V and J ends lost 8 bases and 8 bases respectively, with 18 bases between them.

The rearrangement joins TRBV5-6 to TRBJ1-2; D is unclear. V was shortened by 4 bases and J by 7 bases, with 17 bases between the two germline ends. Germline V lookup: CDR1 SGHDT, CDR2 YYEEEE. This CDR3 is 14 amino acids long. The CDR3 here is CASSPVGSGGGYTF. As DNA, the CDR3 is TGTGCCAGCAGCCCCGTGGGGTCTGGTGGTGGCTACACCTTC.

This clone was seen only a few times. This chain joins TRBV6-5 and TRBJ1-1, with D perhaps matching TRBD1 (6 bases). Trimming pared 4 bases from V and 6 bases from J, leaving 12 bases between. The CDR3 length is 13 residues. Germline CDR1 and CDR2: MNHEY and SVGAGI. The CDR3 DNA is TGTGCCAGCAGTTTCACCGAGGGGGCTGAAGCTTTCTTT. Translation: CASSFTEGAEAFF.

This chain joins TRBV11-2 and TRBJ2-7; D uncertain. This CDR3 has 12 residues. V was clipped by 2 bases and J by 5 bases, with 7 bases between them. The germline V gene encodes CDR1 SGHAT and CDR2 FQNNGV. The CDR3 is CASSLTVHEQYF. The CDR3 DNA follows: TGTGCCAGCAGCTTAACAGTTCACGAGCAGTACTTC. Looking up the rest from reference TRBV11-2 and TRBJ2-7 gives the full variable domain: EAGVAQSPRYKIIEKRQSVAFWCNPISGHATLYWYQQILGQGPKLLIQFQNNGVVDDSQLPKDRFSAERLKGVDSTLKIQPAKLEDSAVYLCASSLTVHEQYFGPGTRLTVT.

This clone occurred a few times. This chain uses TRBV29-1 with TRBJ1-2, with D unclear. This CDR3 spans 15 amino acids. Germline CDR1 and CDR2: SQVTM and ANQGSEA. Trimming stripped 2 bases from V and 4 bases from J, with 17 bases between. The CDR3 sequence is CSVERIFRRSYGYTF. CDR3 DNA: TGCAGCGTTGAACGGATCTTTCGGCGCAGCTATGGCTACACCTTC. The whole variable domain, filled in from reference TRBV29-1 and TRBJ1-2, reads SAVISQKPSRDICQRGTSLTIQCQVDSQVTMMFWYRQQPGQSLTLIATANQGSEATYESGFVIDKFPISRPNLTFSTLTVSNMSPEDSSIYLCSVERIFRRSYGYTFGSGTRLTVV.

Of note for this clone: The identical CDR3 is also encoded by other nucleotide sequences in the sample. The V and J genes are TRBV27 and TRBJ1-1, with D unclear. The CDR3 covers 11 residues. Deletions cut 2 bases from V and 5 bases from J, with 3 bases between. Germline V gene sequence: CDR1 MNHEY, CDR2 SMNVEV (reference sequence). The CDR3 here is CASSLGTEAFF. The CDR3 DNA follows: TGTGCCAGCAGTTTAGGAACTGAAGCTTTCTTT.

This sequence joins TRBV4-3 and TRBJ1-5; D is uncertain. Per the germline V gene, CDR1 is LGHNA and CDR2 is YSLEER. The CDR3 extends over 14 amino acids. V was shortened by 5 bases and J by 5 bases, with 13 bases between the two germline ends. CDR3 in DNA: TGCGCCAGCAGCTCTGAGTGGCTAGATCAGCCCCAGCATTTT. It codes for CASSSEWLDQPQHF.

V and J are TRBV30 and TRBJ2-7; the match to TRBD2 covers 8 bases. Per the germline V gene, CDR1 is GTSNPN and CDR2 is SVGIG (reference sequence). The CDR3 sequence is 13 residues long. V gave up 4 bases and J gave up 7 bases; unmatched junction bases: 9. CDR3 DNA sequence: TGTGCCTGGAATCGGGGGGGCGCAGGGGAGCAGTACTTC. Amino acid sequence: CAWNRGGAGEQYF.

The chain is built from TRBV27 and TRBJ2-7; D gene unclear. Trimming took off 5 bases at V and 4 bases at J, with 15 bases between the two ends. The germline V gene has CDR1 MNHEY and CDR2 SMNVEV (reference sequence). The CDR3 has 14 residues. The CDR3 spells CASSLGPVTYEQYF. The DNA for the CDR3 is TGTGCCAGCAGTCTCGGACCTGTGACATACGAGCAGTACTTC.

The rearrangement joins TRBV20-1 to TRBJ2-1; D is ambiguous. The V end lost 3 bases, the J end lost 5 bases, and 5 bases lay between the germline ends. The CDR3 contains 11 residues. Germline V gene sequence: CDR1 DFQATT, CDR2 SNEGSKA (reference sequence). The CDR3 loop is CSASQDNEQFF. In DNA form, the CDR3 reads TGCAGTGCTAGCCAGGACAATGAGCAGTTCTTC.

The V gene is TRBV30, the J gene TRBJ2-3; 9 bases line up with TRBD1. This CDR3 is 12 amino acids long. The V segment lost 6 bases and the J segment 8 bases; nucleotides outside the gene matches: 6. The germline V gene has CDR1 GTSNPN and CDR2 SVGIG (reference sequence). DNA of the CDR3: TGTGCCTGCGGACAGGGGACGGGTACGCAGTATTTT. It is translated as CACGQGTGTQYF.

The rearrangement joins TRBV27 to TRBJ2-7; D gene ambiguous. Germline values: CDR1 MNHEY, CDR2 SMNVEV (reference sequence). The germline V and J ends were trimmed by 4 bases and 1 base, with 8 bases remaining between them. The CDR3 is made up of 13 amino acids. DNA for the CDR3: TGTGCCAGCAGTTGGACGCGGTCCTACGAGCAGTACTTC. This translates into CASSWTRSYEQYF.

CDR3 region: CASSVSLANTGELFF. CDR3 DNA: TGTGCCAGCAGCGTTTCCCTTGCGAACACCGGGGAGCTGTTTTTT. The chain employs TRBV9 and TRBJ2-2; no clear D. The CDR3 consists of 15 residues. Trimming removed 2 bases at V and 0 bases at J, with 8 bases between. CDR1 is SGDLS, CDR2 YYNGEE, per germline.

CDR3 region: CASSLLGAGQPQHF. In nucleotides, the CDR3 is TGTGCCAGCAGTTTGTTAGGGGCTGGTCAGCCCCAGCATTTT. The rearrangement links TRBV27 to TRBJ1-5, with D possibly matching TRBD1 (5 bases). The CDR3 contains 14 residues. Germline CDR1 is MNHEY and CDR2 is SMNVEV (reference sequence). V was clipped by 3 bases and J by 6 bases, with 12 bases between them.

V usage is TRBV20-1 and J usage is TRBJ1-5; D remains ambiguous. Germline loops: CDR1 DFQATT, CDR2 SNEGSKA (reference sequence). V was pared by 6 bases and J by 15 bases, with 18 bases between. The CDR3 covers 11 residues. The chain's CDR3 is CSALICPRTHF. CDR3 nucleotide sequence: TGCAGTGCCCTGATATGTCCCAGGACGCATTTT.

The CDR3 DNA reads as TGTGCCTGGAGGAGGGGCACTGAAGCTTTCTTT. Its protein product is CAWRRGTEAFF. The chain carries TRBV30 and TRBJ1-1, with D perhaps TRBD1 (5 bases). Trimming shortened V by 3 bases and J by 4 bases, and 6 bases separated the two germline ends. In germline, CDR1 is GTSNPN, CDR2 SVGIG (reference sequence). This CDR3 region has 11 residues.